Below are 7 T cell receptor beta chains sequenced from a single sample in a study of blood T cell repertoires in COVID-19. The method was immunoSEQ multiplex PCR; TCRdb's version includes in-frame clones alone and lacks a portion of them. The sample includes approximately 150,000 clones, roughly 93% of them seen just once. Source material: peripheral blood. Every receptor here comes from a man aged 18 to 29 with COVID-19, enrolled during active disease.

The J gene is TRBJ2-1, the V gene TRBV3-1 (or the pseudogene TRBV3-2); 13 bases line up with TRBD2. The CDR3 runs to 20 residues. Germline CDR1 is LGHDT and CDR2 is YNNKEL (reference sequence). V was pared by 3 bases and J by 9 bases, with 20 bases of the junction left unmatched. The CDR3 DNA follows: TGTGCCAGCAGCCAGCCCGAGGGACTAGCGGGACGACTTGGACGGGTTGAGCAGTTCTTC. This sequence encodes CASSQPEGLAGRLGRVEQFF.

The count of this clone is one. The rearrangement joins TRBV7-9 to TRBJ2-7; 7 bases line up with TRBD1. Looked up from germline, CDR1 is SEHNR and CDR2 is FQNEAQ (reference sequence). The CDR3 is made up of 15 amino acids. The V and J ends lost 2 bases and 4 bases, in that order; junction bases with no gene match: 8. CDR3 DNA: TGTGCCAGCAGCTTACCCCCCGGGACAGAATACGAGCAGTACTTC. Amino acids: CASSLPPGTEYEQYF.

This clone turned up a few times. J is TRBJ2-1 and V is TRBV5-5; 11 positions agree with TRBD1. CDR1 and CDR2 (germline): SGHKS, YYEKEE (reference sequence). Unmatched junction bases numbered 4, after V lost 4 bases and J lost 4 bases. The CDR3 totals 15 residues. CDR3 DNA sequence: TGTGCCAGCAGCGGCGGGACAGGGGGATACAATGAGCAGTTCTTC. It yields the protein CASSGGTGGYNEQFF.

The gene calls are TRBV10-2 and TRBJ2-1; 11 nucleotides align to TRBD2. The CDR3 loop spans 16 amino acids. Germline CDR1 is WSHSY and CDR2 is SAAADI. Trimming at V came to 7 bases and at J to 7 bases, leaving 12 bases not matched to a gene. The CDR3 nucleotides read TGCGCCAGCACCTCCGAACTAGCGGGAGCGGCAAATGAGCAGTTCTTC. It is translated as CASTSELAGAANEQFF.

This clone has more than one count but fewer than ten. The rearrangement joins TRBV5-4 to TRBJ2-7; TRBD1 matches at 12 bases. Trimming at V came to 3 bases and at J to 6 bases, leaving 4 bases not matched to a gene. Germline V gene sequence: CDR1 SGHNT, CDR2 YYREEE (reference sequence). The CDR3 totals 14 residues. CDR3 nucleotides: TGTGCCAGCAGCTCGGGACAGGGGGCTATCGAGCAGTACTTC. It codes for CASSSGQGAIEQYF.

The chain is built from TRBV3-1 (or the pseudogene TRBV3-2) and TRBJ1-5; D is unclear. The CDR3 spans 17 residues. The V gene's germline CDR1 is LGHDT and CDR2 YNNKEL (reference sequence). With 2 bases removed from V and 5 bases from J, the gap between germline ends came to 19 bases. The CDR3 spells CASSQYPRGYGDQPQHF. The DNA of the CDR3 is TGTGCCAGCAGCCAATACCCGCGAGGGTACGGTGATCAGCCCCAGCATTTT.

Here the CDR3 DNA reads TGCAGCGTTGGTCTAAACTACAATGAGCAGTTCTTC. This encodes CSVGLNYNEQFF. The chain links TRBV29-1 to TRBJ2-1; D not certain. The CDR3 has 12 residues. The V end lost 4 bases, the J end lost 3 bases, and 7 bases lay between the germline ends. Germline loops: CDR1 SQVTM, CDR2 ANQGSEA.